The text below deals with one T cell receptor (beta chain). This was a deep-level run. TCRdb's table, derived via immunoSEQ multiplex PCR, lists solely in-frame clones and lacks some. The data show a few million clones, 90% to 95% seen once. Between the trimmed V and J ends, which lost 4 bases and 2 bases, there was a span of 11 bases. Germline V gene lookup returns CDR1 MNHNY and CDR2 SVGAGI (reference sequence). This CDR3 contains 14 residues. CD4+ cell separation produced CD45RA+ naive and CD45RA-negative memory subsets. The data are from a study of shared clonotypes between healthy human individuals. Study in general: For every donor, three CD4 naive, three CD4 memory, two CD8 naive and one CD8 memory plates were used.

V usage is TRBV6-6 and J usage is TRBJ1-2; D not resolved. Material: naive CD4+ T cells sorted from blood. The subset is: CD45RA+ positively selected. The sequence was obtained from a man aged 18 to 30 in good health. CDR3 coding DNA: TGTGCCAGCAGTTCCCTGACGCAGAACTATGGCTACACCTTC. This translates into CASSSLTQNYGYTF.